This T cell receptor beta chain was recorded in a study of CD8+ T cells in alopecia areata (dated 2018 in TCRdb). Regarding the complete study: Treated patients were enrolled in an open-label pilot trial of oral tofacitinib at 5 to 10 mg twice daily for moderate-to-severe alopecia areata. High-throughput TCRbeta sequencing was used to examine T cell clonal expansion in alopecia areata in both the C3H/HeJ mouse model and human patients. Biopsies were taken from tofacitinib-treated patients at baseline and again at 4 and 24 weeks into treatment, and several of those patients also had a later scalp biopsy. Scalp tissue and sorted CD4+ and CD8+ peripheral blood T cells from patchy and totalis/universalis alopecia areata patients and from healthy controls were covered by human TCRbeta sequencing. The RNA source kit depended on sample type: the PAXgene miRNA kit for fixed scalp, the miRNeasy kit for PBMCs, and the RNeasy kit for mouse skin. Amplification of TCRbeta CDR3 regions was done by immunoSEQ multiplex PCR using 35 Vbeta forward primers and 13 Jbeta reverse primers. Scalp clonality was compared across normal scalp (n=4), patchy alopecia areata scalp (n=8), and alopecia totalis/universalis scalp (n=8). For the treated patients, the SALT score, which quantifies what percentage of scalp surface area is affected, served as the measure of disease severity. Patients received tofacitinib for 6 to 18 months and were then followed off drug for 6 months to check for delayed response and recurrence.

Explained via the paper, the treatment or condition label denotes: oral pan-JAK inhibitor, 5-10 mg twice daily. Lesional scalp punch biopsies and peripheral blood were obtained from alopecia areata patients. PBMCs were isolated by density centrifugation and stained for CD3, CD4 and CD8, and CD4+ and CD8+ T cells were sorted on a FACSAria. Only a few counts were recorded for this clone. The target of this receptor is not known. Base qualities are not provided; no much larger clone lies one nucleotide away. Library preparation used the immunoSEQ multiplex PCR assay. RNA was extracted from all samples and reverse transcribed into cDNA as template for TCR sequencing. SuperScript III was used for first-strand cDNA synthesis, primed with a 2:1 mix of oligo-dT and random hexamers. Amplification bias was assessed with a synthetic immune receptor repertoire, and residual bias was removed computationally. On the study's bioinformatics: Raw reads were preprocessed for error removal, and CDR3 was defined according to IMGT conventions as running from the conserved cysteine to phenylalanine. Clonality was calculated as 1 minus Shannon entropy normalized by log2 of the number of productive unique TCRs. Scalp TCRbeta sequences were cross-referenced with sorted blood CD4 and CD8 repertoires so that the CD4 or CD8 identity of scalp clones could be inferred. The table comes from immuneACCESS by way of TCRdb, which keeps in-frame sequences with V and J called. Part of the clones is missing from these tables; in studies checked, under half for an unresolved V gene and the rest for unknown reasons. Clone size and the V and J calls come from that table; the DNA yielded D and trimming. The sample table shows some 190,000 clones, and more than 55% are seen once. 1% to 1.5% of the sample lies in the top ten.

General study outcomes and caveats: With tofacitinib, both scalp clonality and the number of expanded CD8+ clones among the top 100 scalp clones went down significantly. Unlike mouse skin, which is dominated by gammadelta T cells, normal human skin has resident alphabeta T cells that are also sequenced, and this complicates analysis of the scalp TCR repertoire. During tofacitinib treatment, many expanded lesional clones remained in scalp and blood, and this persistence may partly explain relapse after treatment is stopped. TCR sequences shared between patients were less clear than in mice, possibly partly because of HLA diversity in the patient population. Compared with normal scalp, lesional scalp, particularly in alopecia totalis/universalis, had higher clonality and more expanded CD8+ clones, which suggests antigenic drive. The treated cohort was small, with a single nonresponder, so links between baseline CD8+ expansion and response need larger studies.

This TCR was recovered from a human donor with alopecia areata. The sequencing used CD4+ T cells sorted from blood, collected around week 46, from a patient treated with tofacitinib.

The sequence in DNA is TGTGCCAGCAGTGCGGACAGGGGCACAGATACGCAGTATTTT. It translates to CASSADRGTDTQYF. This chain joins TRBV2 to TRBJ2-3; 8 nucleotides in the junction match TRBD1. The germline V and J ends show losses of 4 bases and 1 base respectively, and no gene match explains 1 base of the junction. The germline V gene sets CDR1 to SNHLY and CDR2 to FYNNEI. Reading from cysteine to phenylalanine, the CDR3 counts 14 amino acids. Only CDR3 DNA remains: 42 bases, in frame from the first base. With the portions outside the CDR3 filled from the reference TRBV2 and TRBJ2-3 genes, the complete variable region becomes EPEVTQTPSHQVTQMGQEVILRCVPISNHLYFYWYRQILGQKVEFLVSFYNNEISEKSEIFDDQFSVERPDGSNFTLKIRSTKLEDSAMYFCASSADRGTDTQYFGPGTRLTVL.